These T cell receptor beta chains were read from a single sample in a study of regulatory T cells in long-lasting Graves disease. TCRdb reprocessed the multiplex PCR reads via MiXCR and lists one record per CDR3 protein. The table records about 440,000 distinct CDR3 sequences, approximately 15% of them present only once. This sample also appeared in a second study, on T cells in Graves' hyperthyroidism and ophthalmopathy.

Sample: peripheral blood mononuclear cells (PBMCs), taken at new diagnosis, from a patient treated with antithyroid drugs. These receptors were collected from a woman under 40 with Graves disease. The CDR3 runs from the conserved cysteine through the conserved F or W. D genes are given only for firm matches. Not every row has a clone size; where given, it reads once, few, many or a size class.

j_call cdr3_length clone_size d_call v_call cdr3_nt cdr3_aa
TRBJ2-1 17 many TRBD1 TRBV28 TGTGCCAGCAGTCTCTTGGGGGGGACAGGGGACTTGCATGAGCAGTTCTTC CASSLLGGTGDLHEQFF
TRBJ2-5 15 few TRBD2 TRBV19 TGTGCCAGTAGTAGACACCGCGGGAGCGAGGAGACCCAGTACTTC CASSRHRGSEETQYF
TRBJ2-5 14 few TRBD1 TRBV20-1 TGCAGTGCTAACGGACAGGGGTGGCAAGAGACCCAGTACTTC CSANGQGWQETQYF
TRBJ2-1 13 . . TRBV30 TGTGCCTGGAGTGTCGGACTCTCAAATGAGCAGTTCTTC CAWSVGLSNEQFF
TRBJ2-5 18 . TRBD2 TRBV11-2 TGTGCCAGCAGCCAACTGGTAGGTCGGCGGGAGGACCAAGAGACCCAGTACTTC CASSQLVGRREDQETQYF
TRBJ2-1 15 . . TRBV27 TGTGCCAGCAACCACGGAGGCTTCGGTTCCAATGAGCAGTTCTTC CASNHGGFGSNEQFF
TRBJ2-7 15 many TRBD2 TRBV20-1 TGCAGTGCTAGAAGAGCGGGAGAGGTACGCTACGAGCAGTACTTC CSARRAGEVRYEQYF
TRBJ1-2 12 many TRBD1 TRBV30 TGTGCCGGCGGACAGGGTCTCTATGGCTACACCTTC CAGGQGLYGYTF
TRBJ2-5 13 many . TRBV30 TGTGCCTTCAACACAGGGCCGGGGGAGACCCAGTACTTC CAFNTGPGETQYF
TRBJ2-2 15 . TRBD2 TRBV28 TGTGCCAGCAGTTCGGGGACTAGCGGGAGCGGGGAGCTGTTTTTT CASSSGTSGSGELFF
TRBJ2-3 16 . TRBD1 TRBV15 TGTGCCACCAGCAACCCGGGACAGGGGACCCCAGATACGCAGTATTTT CATSNPGQGTPDTQYF
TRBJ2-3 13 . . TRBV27 TGTGCCGGCAGCCGAATAATGGGTGGTACGCAGTATTTT CAGSRIMGGTQYF
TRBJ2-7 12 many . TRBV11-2 TGTGCCAGCAGCTCTAATCGGTACGAGCAGTACTTC CASSSNRYEQYF
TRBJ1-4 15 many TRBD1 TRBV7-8 TGTGCCAGCAGCCCAAAACGGACAGGTTTGGGAAAACTGTTTTTT CASSPKRTGLGKLFF
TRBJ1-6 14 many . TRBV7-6 TGTGCCAGCAGCTTCACCCGGCGGAATTCACCCCTCCACTTT CASSFTRRNSPLHF
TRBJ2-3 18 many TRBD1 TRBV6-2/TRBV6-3 TGTGCCAGCAGTTACCGAACCTTTCGAGAGGGGGCCGGAGATACGCAGTATTTT CASSYRTFREGAGDTQYF
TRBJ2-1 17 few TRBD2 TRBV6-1 TGTGCCAGCAATGAATTTGCTGAGCGGGAGGTCAACAATGAGCAGTTCTTC CASNEFAEREVNNEQFF
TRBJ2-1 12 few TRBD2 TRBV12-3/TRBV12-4 TGTGCCAGCAGTGAGCGGGGCAATGAGCAGTTCTTC CASSERGNEQFF
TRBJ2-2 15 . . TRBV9 TGTGCCAGCAGCGTAGGAGACTCCAACACCGGGGAGCTGTTTTTT CASSVGDSNTGELFF
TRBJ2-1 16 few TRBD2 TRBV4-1 TGCGCCAGCAGCCAAGACGCTAGCGGGAGAGGGAATGAGCAGTTCTTC CASSQDASGRGNEQFF
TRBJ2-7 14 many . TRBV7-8 TGTGCCAGCAGCCCCCCAGGTTTCAGCGCCGAGCAGTACTTC CASSPPGFSAEQYF
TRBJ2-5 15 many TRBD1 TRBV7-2 TGTGCCAGCAGCTTCACCGGGACAGGGAAAGAGACCCAGTACTTC CASSFTGTGKETQYF
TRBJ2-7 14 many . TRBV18 TGTGCCAGCTCACCAAGGGGAGAATTCTACGAGCAGTACTTC CASSPRGEFYEQYF
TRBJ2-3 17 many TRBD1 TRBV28 TGTGCCAGCATCACACTCCGGGACAGGCGTTACACAGATACGCAGTATTTT CASITLRDRRYTDTQYF
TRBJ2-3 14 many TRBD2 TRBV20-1 TGCAGTGTCAGAGCGGGGTTGAGCACAGATACGCAGTATTTT CSVRAGLSTDTQYF
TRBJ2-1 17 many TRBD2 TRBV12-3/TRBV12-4 TGTGCCAGCAGTTTGTCCCTCGGACTAGCGGGACTCAATGAGCAGTTCTTC CASSLSLGLAGLNEQFF
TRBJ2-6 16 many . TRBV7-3 TGTGCCAGCAGCCCCCGCCTGGGCTCTGGGGCCAACGTCCTGACTTTC CASSPRLGSGANVLTF
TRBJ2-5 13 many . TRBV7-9 TGTGCCAGCAGGGAAGGGAGGACGGAGACCCAGTACTTC CASREGRTETQYF
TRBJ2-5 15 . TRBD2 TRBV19 TGTGCCAGTAGTAATCGTCTAGCGGGAGTAGAGACCCAGTACTTC CASSNRLAGVETQYF
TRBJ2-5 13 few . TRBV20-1 TGCAGTGCTAGAGATGGGGCGCGAGAGACCCAGTACTTC CSARDGARETQYF
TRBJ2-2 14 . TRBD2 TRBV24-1 TGTGCCACCGCGTTGAGCGGGAGCACCGGGGAGCTGTTTTTT CATALSGSTGELFF
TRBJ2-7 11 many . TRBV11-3 TGTGCCAGCAGTGCTGACTACGAGCAGTACTTC CASSADYEQYF
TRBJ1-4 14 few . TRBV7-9 TGTGCCAGCAGCCTACGGGAAGTTAATGAAAAACTGTTTTTT CASSLREVNEKLFF
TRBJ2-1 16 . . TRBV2 TGTGCCAGCAGCCCGTTACCGGGACTTGATTACAATGAGCAGTTCTTC CASSPLPGLDYNEQFF
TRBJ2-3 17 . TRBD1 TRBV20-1 TGCAGTGCTAGCGCCCCGGAGGGACAGGAGAGCACAGATACGCAGTATTTT CSASAPEGQESTDTQYF
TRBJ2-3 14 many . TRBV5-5 TGTGCCAGCAGGGGGTATGGGATCACAGATACGCAGTATTTT CASRGYGITDTQYF
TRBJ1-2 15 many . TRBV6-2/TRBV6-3 TGTGCCAGCAGTTCACGATCAGGTCCCAACTATGGCTACACCTTC CASSSRSGPNYGYTF
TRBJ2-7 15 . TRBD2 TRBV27 TGTGCCAGCAGTTCTCTGACTAGCGGGAGGGCCGAGCAGTACTTC CASSSLTSGRAEQYF
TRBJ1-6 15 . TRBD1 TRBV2 TGTGCCAGCAGTGTCGGGACAGGGGGAAATTCACCCCTCCACTTT CASSVGTGGNSPLHF
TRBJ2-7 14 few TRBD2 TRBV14 TGTGCCAGCAGCCAAGCGGGGGGGCTCTACGAGCAGTACTTC CASSQAGGLYEQYF
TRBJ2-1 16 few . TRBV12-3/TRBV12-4 TGTGCCAGCAGTCCACCCCCCGGGACTGGATACAATGAGCAGTTCTTC CASSPPPGTGYNEQFF
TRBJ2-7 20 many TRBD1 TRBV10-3 TGTGCCATCAGTTGGGGGACAGGGGGTCGAGCGTCTCTCAGCTCCTACGAGCAGTACTTC CAISWGTGGRASLSSYEQYF
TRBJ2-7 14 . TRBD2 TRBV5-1 TGCGCCAGCAGCTTGGCTGCTAGCGGGTACGAGCAGTACTTC CASSLAASGYEQYF
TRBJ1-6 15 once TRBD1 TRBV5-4 TGTGCCAGCAGCCTGACAGGGGTGTATAATTCACCCCTCCACTTT CASSLTGVYNSPLHF
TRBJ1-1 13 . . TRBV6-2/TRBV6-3 TGTGCCAGCACCAGGGGTCCGAACACTGAAGCTTTCTTT CASTRGPNTEAFF
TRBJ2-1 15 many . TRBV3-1 TGTGCCAGCAGCCAAGATTGGGGGAAGGGCAATGAGCAGTTCTTC CASSQDWGKGNEQFF
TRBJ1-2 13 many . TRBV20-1 TGCAGTGCTAGAACGACAGGAGACTATGGCTACACCTTC CSARTTGDYGYTF
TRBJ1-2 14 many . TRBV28 TGTGCCAGCAGTCCACCGCCGAGGGGGGGCGGCTACACCTTC CASSPPPRGGGYTF
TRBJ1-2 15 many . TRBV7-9 TGTGCCAGCAGCTTAGTGCCGGGGAATGACTATGGCTACACCTTC CASSLVPGNDYGYTF